These T cell receptor beta chains were read from a single sample in a study of blood T cell repertoires in COVID-19. Sequenced by immunoSEQ multiplex PCR; TCRdb stores in-frame clones only, minus some. In the table there are approximately 150,000 clones, over 70% of which are singletons. Sequencing was done on a sample of PBMCs or T cells enriched from blood (not recorded which). These receptors came from a woman aged 40-49 years with acute COVID-19. Both conserved end residues are part of each CDR3. The order of the fields is clone size, V gene, D gene, J gene, CDR3 DNA, CDR3 protein. A D gene is named only where the DNA matches it firmly. The size of a clone is reported for some rows only, either as once, few or many, or as a class for expanded clones.

clone size: NA; V gene: TRBV28; D gene: TRBD1; J gene: TRBJ2-5; CDR3 DNA: TGTGCCAGCAGGACCACTGGACAGGGGGGAGAGACCCAGTACTTC; CDR3 protein: CASRTTGQGGETQYF
clone size: NA; V gene: TRBV9; D gene: TRBD2; J gene: TRBJ2-2; CDR3 DNA: TGTGCCAGCAGCGCACCCCGGGACTACTTGAACACCGGGGAGCTGTTTTTT; CDR3 protein: CASSAPRDYLNTGELFF
clone size: NA; V gene: TRBV7-2; D gene: TRBD1; J gene: TRBJ1-6; CDR3 DNA: TGTGCCAGCAGCCCCAGGCCCACAGGGGGTAATTCACCCCTCCACTTT; CDR3 protein: CASSPRPTGGNSPLHF
clone size: NA; V gene: TRBV7-8; D gene: TRBD2; J gene: TRBJ2-3; CDR3 DNA: TGTGCCAGCAGCACTAGGACTAGCGGGGGTACAGATACGCAGTATTTT; CDR3 protein: CASSTRTSGGTDTQYF
clone size: many; V gene: TRBV14; D gene: NA; J gene: TRBJ2-1; CDR3 DNA: TGTGCCAGCAGCCAAAGACAGATCACGACAGAGCAGTTCTTC; CDR3 protein: CASSQRQITTEQFF
clone size: NA; V gene: TRBV9; D gene: TRBD1; J gene: TRBJ1-4; CDR3 DNA: TGTGCCAGCAGCACGCGACAGGGTTTCGGTGAAAAACTGTTTTTT; CDR3 protein: CASSTRQGFGEKLFF
clone size: NA; V gene: TRBV2; D gene: NA; J gene: TRBJ1-6; CDR3 DNA: TGTGCCAGCAGTGAACAGGTTAATTCACCCCTCCACTTT; CDR3 protein: CASSEQVNSPLHF
clone size: NA; V gene: TRBV11-3; D gene: TRBD2; J gene: TRBJ2-1; CDR3 DNA: TGTGCCAGCAGCTTAGGGACTAGCGGGACTCTTGCCAATGAGCAGTTCTTC; CDR3 protein: CASSLGTSGTLANEQFF
clone size: NA; V gene: TRBV5-4; D gene: TRBD1; J gene: TRBJ2-1; CDR3 DNA: TGTGCCAGCGGGACAGGGCAATACAATGAGCAGTTCTTC; CDR3 protein: CASGTGQYNEQFF
clone size: NA; V gene: TRBV10-1; D gene: NA; J gene: TRBJ2-1; CDR3 DNA: TGCGCCAGCGGGGACTCCGGGGAGCAGTTCTTC; CDR3 protein: CASGDSGEQFF